This TCR beta chain is drawn from a study of T cells after yellow fever vaccination (dated by TCRdb to about 2019). Regarding the study in general: The SMART-Seq v4 Ultra Low Input RNA kit was used to prepare libraries from fractions with low cell numbers. To track T-cell clones before and after primary and booster YFV17D yellow fever vaccination, bulk TCR alpha and beta repertoires were sequenced longitudinally. Two healthy male donors made up the cohort, one aged 18 to 30 years and the other aged 30 to 40 years. Blood was drawn at multiple timepoints before and after primary and secondary immunization, with bulk PBMC replicates and cell subsets isolated. Study-wide findings and limitations: Most clones expanded after primary vaccination were re-detected after the booster (almost 98% of CD4 and roughly 85% of CD8), suggesting broad memory maintenance. A small share of clonotypes occurred in both CD4 and CD8 compartments, likely arising from convergent recombination. The secondary T-cell response was weaker than the primary response but faster, peaking on day 5 instead of day 15. Because abundant contaminating clonotypes from the bulk population could be contained in FACS-sorted repertoires, computational filtering was required. Because only a couple of donors were included in the study, the extent to which the findings can be generalized is limited.

CDR1 is given as SGHRS and CDR2 as YFSETQ, both from the germline V gene. The CDR3 has 15 amino acids, counting the end cysteine and phenylalanine. Only CDR3 DNA remains: 45 bases, in frame from the first base. The junction shows trimming of 4 bases on V and 0 bases on J, plus 11 bases between the germline ends. Instrument used: Illumina NovaSeq 6000. Synthesis of TCR cDNA relied on 5'RACE template switching, a step that introduced a universal primer site along with unique molecular identifiers. cDNA synthesis was primed from both the TCR alpha and TCR beta constant segments. Two PCR steps were used to amplify libraries, with sample barcodes and sequencing adapters being added in the second step. Sequencing of libraries was done on Illumina HiSeq 2500 (2x100 bp) or NovaSeq (2x150 bp). As for the authors' bioinformatics: Demultiplexing of reads and collapsing into UMI consensus sequences were performed with MIGEC, and V(D)J alignment was carried out with MiXCR. Vaccine-responding clonotypes were identified with edgeR using replicate PBMC samples, with FDR below 0.01 and a log2 fold change above 5 up to day 15 being required. Each bulk clonotype was labeled CD4 or CD8 based on which sequenced repertoire, CD4 or CD8, contained the clonotype at higher abundance. TCRdb applied fastp at Q25 and MiXCR to the public reads, then kept only in-frame beta chains. Identical CDR3 protein sequences are pooled into one entry, listed with their most common genes and DNA. In this record, the V and J calls reflect TCRdb's handling and not the investigators' own analysis. Across this sample there are about 350,000 distinct CDR3 sequences, with about 4% seen only once. The biggest ten clones account for 20% to 25% of the sample.

This clonotype was found many times. Its antigen target is currently unknown. Base qualities are missing; no much larger clone stands one base away. This specimen's treatment or condition label, per the study, means: live attenuated yellow fever vaccine strain. Two biological replicates of bulk PBMCs were collected at each blood-draw timepoint. A standard Ficoll-Paque protocol was used to isolate PBMCs from peripheral blood. TriZol was used to extract RNA from bulk PBMCs, CD4 and CD8 fractions, and dextramer-positive and dextramer-negative fractions. Specimen: PBMCs, collected 5 days after the yellow fever booster vaccination. This sequence originates from a man between 18 and 35 years old who received the YFV17D yellow fever vaccine. The rearrangement combines TRBV5-1 with TRBJ1-3, with TRBD1 as a weak D call on 5 bases. The CDR3 has the sequence CASSRWGSSGNTIYF. The nucleotide sequence reads TGCGCCAGCAGCCGGTGGGGCAGCTCTGGAAACACCATATATTTT.